This T cell receptor (beta chain) was recorded in a study of OX40 agonist ivuxolimab in advanced cancers. This table comes from immunoSEQ multiplex PCR, and its TCRdb copy is limited to in-frame clones, with some not included. Here the sample spans about 55,000 clones, 88% being singletons. This CDR3 region has 13 residues. Trimming at V came to 8 bases and at J to 5 bases, leaving 6 bases not matched to a gene. Germline V gene lookup returns CDR1 KGHSH and CDR2 LQKENI. The V and J genes are TRBV18 and TRBJ2-5; the match to TRBD1 covers 9 bases. The source was CD4+ or CD8+ T cells sorted from blood, collected in a trial of the OX40 agonist ivuxolimab. This clonotype originated in an adult with an advanced solid tumor such as melanoma, head and neck, liver or kidney cancer. The CDR3 nucleotides are TGTGCCAGCACTCGACAGGGGGGGGAGACCCAGTACTTC. Translated, it gives CASTRQGGETQYF. The entire variable domain, with the rest obtained from reference TRBV18 and TRBJ2-5, is as follows: NAGVMQNPRHLVRRRGQEARLRCSPMKGHSHVYWYRQLPEEGLKFMVYLQKENIIDESGMPKERFSAEFPKEGPSILRIQQVVRGDSAAYFCASTRQGGETQYFGPGTRLLVL.